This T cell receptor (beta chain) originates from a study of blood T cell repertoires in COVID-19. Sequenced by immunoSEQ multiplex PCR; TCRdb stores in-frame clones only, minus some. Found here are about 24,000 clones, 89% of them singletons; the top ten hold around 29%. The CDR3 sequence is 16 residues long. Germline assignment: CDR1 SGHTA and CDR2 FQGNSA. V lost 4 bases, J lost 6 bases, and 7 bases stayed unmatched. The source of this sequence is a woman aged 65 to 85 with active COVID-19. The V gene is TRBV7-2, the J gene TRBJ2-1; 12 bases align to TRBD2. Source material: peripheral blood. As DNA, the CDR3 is TGTGCCAGCAGCTGGCTAGCGGGGGGGCCGATCAATGAGCAGTTCTTC. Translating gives CASSWLAGGPINEQFF.